The 3 T cell receptor beta chains given below trace back to one sample, sequenced in a study of cytomegalovirus exposure and HLA in healthy donors (TCRdb year 2017). Library preparation was by the immunoSEQ multiplex PCR assay. For the multiplex PCR, a mixture combining 60 forward primers for TCR Vbeta segments and 13 reverse primers for TCR Jbeta segments was used. This immuneACCESS table, as held by TCRdb, lists in-frame sequences with V and J called but not all clones. Of the missing ones, under half trace to an unresolved V gene in checked studies; the others have no known cause. The sample table shows 95,000 or so clones, and about 76% are seen once. Clones ranked in the top ten supply 4.2% of the sample. The sequencing sample was made of PBMCs. The receptors shown here come from a woman in her 70s in good health and CMV-seropositive.

This clone occurred once. The chain links TRBV4-2 to TRBJ2-4; the match to TRBD2 covers 7 bases. Looked up from germline, CDR1 is LGHNA and CDR2 is YNFKEQ. The CDR3 is made up of 17 amino acids. The trim removed 0 bases at V and 2 bases at J, leaving 7 bases unmatched. The CDR3 here is CASSQDTAGTTKNIQYF. CDR3 coding DNA: TGTGCCAGCAGCCAAGACACGGCCGGGACTACCAAAAACATTCAGTACTTC.

V gene TRBV4-3 combines with J gene TRBJ1-4; the D is unclear. The ends were cut back, 4 bases at V and 3 bases at J, with 24 bases in the middle. The germline V gene encodes CDR1 LGHNA and CDR2 YSLEER. There are 19 residues in the CDR3. The DNA for the CDR3 is TGCGCCAGCAGCCTCGCAACGGACCTCTCGGGGAAGGCTAATGAAAAACTGTTTTTT. It encodes CASSLATDLSGKANEKLFF.

The chain joins TRBV29-1 to TRBJ2-5, with D perhaps matching TRBD1 (6 bases). The better agreement between TRBJ2-7 and the DNA end casts doubt on the J call. The CDR3 length is 12 residues. Germline CDR1 is SQVTM and CDR2 is ANQGSEA. As DNA, the CDR3 is TGCAGCTACCGACAGGACTCCTACGAGCAGTACTTC. Amino acids: CSYRQDSYEQYF.